This TCR beta chain came from a study of Ad26.COV2.S vaccination and SARS-CoV-2 variants. Described treatment: roughly 18 received Ad26.COV2.S at low or high dose, single or two shots; several received placebo; per-sample allocation not given. Specimen acquisition occurred on day 63 following the initial vaccine or placebo injection. Clones were sequenced by immunoSEQ multiplex PCR, and TCRdb holds only the in-frame ones, with some missing. The table has hundreds of thousands of clones, roughly four fifths seen once. The CDR3 spans 13 residues. Per the germline V gene, CDR1 is SEHNR and CDR2 is FQNEAQ (reference sequence). The ends lost 5 bases at V and 0 bases at J; junction bases unmatched: 1. In the case of this clone: Different DNA sequences within this sample yield the same CDR3.

The sequence was collected from a person aged 18-60 years who received the Ad26.COV2.S COVID-19 vaccine or a placebo. The source was peripheral blood, collected in a trial of Ad26.COV2.S vaccine versus placebo. The V call is TRBV7-9, the J call TRBJ2-7; the match to TRBD2 covers 7 bases. The CDR3 DNA follows: TGTGCCAGCAGCCCGGGGGGCTCCTACGAGCAGTACTTC. Protein sequence: CASSPGGSYEQYF.